This TCR beta chain was captured in a study of PD-1 blockade in mismatch repair-deficient tumors. Generated by immunoSEQ multiplex PCR, the TCRdb table keeps only in-frame clones and is missing some. The data hold approximately 120,000 clones, with around 83% observed a single time. V was pared by 4 bases and J by 6 bases, with 13 bases between. Germline values: CDR1 SQVTM, CDR2 ANQGSEA. CDR3 length: 12 residues. This sequence joins TRBV29-1 and TRBJ2-7; tentative D call: TRBD2 (6 bases). Sequences were derived from peripheral blood, sampled 44 weeks after starting pembrolizumab. This TCR was sampled from an adult with mismatch repair-deficient cancer. The CDR3 region is CSVAMGGSEQYF. In DNA form, the CDR3 reads TGCAGCGTTGCAATGGGGGGATCCGAGCAGTACTTC.